The 15 T cell receptor beta chains listed next were all sequenced from one sample in a study of blood T cell repertoires in COVID-19. The assay was immunoSEQ multiplex PCR, and TCRdb's table has in-frame clones only and misses some. The sample holds 35,000 to 45,000 clones, more than 75% seen once. Sequenced input: peripheral blood. The receptors stem from a man aged 65-85 years with active or convalescent COVID-19.

The chain is built from TRBV5-4 and TRBJ2-3; 9 bases agree with TRBD2. The CDR3 covers 14 residues. The ends lost 5 bases at V and 6 bases at J; junction bases unmatched: 7. Germline CDR1 and CDR2: SGHNT and YYREEE (reference sequence). The CDR3: CASSSAGGRDTQYF. The CDR3 coding sequence is TGTGCCAGCAGTTCAGCGGGGGGTCGGGATACGCAGTATTTT.

The rearrangement links TRBV28 to TRBJ2-4; TRBD2 agrees at 8 bases. Germline trimming cut 10 bases from V and 8 bases from J; bases unmatched to any gene: 7. Germline CDR1 is MDHEN and CDR2 is SYDVKM. This CDR3 region has 12 residues. The CDR3 protein is CATLGGADIQYF. The CDR3 DNA reads as TGTGCCACCCTCGGGGGGGCGGACATTCAGTACTTC.

This clone was detected once. The chain employs TRBV28 and TRBJ2-7, with TRBD2 matching 10 bases. The CDR3 has 15 amino acids. The germline gives CDR1 MDHEN, CDR2 SYDVKM. After removal of 5 bases from V and 5 bases from J, the junction contained 9 bases not matched to a gene. In DNA form, the CDR3 reads TGTGCCAGCAGTGAAAGCGGGGGGGCGAAAGACGAGCAGTACTTC. Translated: CASSESGGAKDEQYF. Based on the CDR3 plus reference TRBV28 and TRBJ2-7, the full variable domain is DVKVTQSSRYLVKRTGEKVFLECVQDMDHENMFWYRQDPGLGLRLIYFSYDVKMKEKGDIPEGYSVSREKKERFSLILESASTNQTSMYLCASSESGGAKDEQYFGPGTRLTVT.

V usage is TRBV11-2 and J usage is TRBJ2-2; 10 bases match TRBD2. The V gene end was trimmed by 5 bases and the J gene end by 4 bases; junction bases not matched to a gene: 7. The CDR3 spans 16 residues. The germline gives CDR1 SGHAT, CDR2 FQNNGV. CDR3 in amino acids: CASSHRTSGITGELFF. CDR3 in DNA: TGTGCCAGCAGCCACCGGACTAGCGGCATCACCGGGGAGCTGTTTTTT.

The chain combines TRBV15 with TRBJ2-5, with TRBD2 as a possible D gene (7 bases). The CDR3 extends over 15 amino acids. CDR1 is LNHNV, CDR2 YYDKDF, per germline (reference sequence). V was shortened by 8 bases and J by 5 bases, with 21 bases between the two germline ends. As DNA, the CDR3 is TGTGCCACCTCCCGCGCGGGGGCCCTTCGGGAGACCCAGTACTTC. It yields the protein CATSRAGALRETQYF. Based on the CDR3 plus reference TRBV15 and TRBJ2-5, the full variable domain is DAMVIQNPRYQVTQFGKPVTLSCSQTLNHNVMYWYQQKSSQAPKLLFHYYDKDFNNEADTPDNFQSRRPNTSFCFLDIRSPGLGDTAMYLCATSRAGALRETQYFGPGTRLLVL.

The chain employs TRBV2 and TRBJ1-5; D is unresolved. The CDR3 extends over 13 amino acids. The V end lost 6 bases, the J end lost 2 bases, and 8 bases lay between the germline ends. Germline V gene sequence: CDR1 SNHLY, CDR2 FYNNEI. CDR3 bases: TGTGCCAGCAGCGTCCAGGGCAATCAGCCCCAGCATTTT. Protein product: CASSVQGNQPQHF.

CDR3 in amino acids: CASSEYPLRGKTEAFF. The CDR3 nucleotides are TGCGCCAGCAGTGAGTATCCCCTCCGGGGGAAAACTGAAGCTTTCTTT. The rearrangement joins TRBV10-2 to TRBJ1-1, with D perhaps matching TRBD1 (5 bases). Trimming cost V 1 base and J 5 bases, with 17 bases left between them. CDR1 and CDR2 from the germline V gene are WSHSY and SAAADI. CDR3 length: 16 residues.

The V and J genes are TRBV5-1 and TRBJ2-7, with D unclear. Trimming removed 6 bases from V and 3 bases from J, with 13 bases in between. Germline CDR1 is SGHRS and CDR2 is YFSETQ. This CDR3 spans 13 amino acids. The CDR3 sequence is CASTPEIGYEQYF. The DNA for the CDR3 is TGCGCCAGCACCCCTGAGATTGGCTACGAGCAGTACTTC.

This clone came up once. This sequence joins TRBV6-1 and TRBJ1-2; D not certain. CDR1 and CDR2 from the germline V gene are MNHNS and SASEGT. V dropped 1 base and J dropped 8 bases, with 20 bases sitting between them. The length of the CDR3 is 16 residues. The CDR3 is CASSEGAEVRLYGYTF. The CDR3 nucleotides are TGTGCCAGCAGTGAAGGTGCGGAAGTGAGGCTATACGGCTACACCTTC.

The chain links TRBV2 to TRBJ2-7; the D is unclear. Trimming took off 4 bases at V and 2 bases at J, with 9 bases between the two ends. The CDR3 contains 13 residues. The V gene's germline CDR1 is SNHLY and CDR2 FYNNEI. The CDR3 region is CASSAETTYEQYF. CDR3 bases: TGTGCCAGCAGTGCGGAGACCACCTACGAGCAGTACTTC.

The chain couples TRBV7-9 to TRBJ2-7; D remains unclear. CDR1 is SEHNR, CDR2 FQNEAQ, per germline (reference sequence). The CDR3 runs to 13 residues. Trimming cost V 1 base and J 0 bases, with 4 bases left between them. Here the CDR3 reads CASSLGLSYEQYF. The CDR3 bases are TGTGCCAGCAGCTTAGGTCTCTCCTACGAGCAGTACTTC. Variable domain in full (rest from reference TRBV7-9 and TRBJ2-7): DTGVSQNPRHKITKRGQNVTFRCDPISEHNRLYWYRQTLGQGPEFLTYFQNEAQLEKSRLLSDRFSAERPKGSFSTLEIQRTEQGDSAMYLCASSLGLSYEQYFGPGTRLTVT.

The chain joins TRBV7-9 to TRBJ1-4, with D maybe TRBD1 (6 bases). Per the germline V gene, CDR1 is SEHNR and CDR2 is FQNEAQ (reference sequence). This CDR3 contains 18 residues. The ends were cut back, 1 base at V and 3 bases at J, with 18 bases in the middle. The CDR3 loop reads CASSLGGTRGRANEKLFF. The CDR3 nucleotides are TGTGCCAGCAGCTTAGGTGGGACACGGGGAAGAGCTAATGAAAAACTGTTTTTT.

This chain links TRBV5-1 with TRBJ2-7; D perhaps matches TRBD1 (6 bases). The germline CDR1 and CDR2 sequences are SGHRS and YFSETQ. Trimming took 4 bases from V and 2 from J, leaving 13 bases between them. The CDR3 has 14 amino acids. The CDR3 nucleotides read TGCGCCAGCAGCAACAGACAGGACCCCTACGAGCAGTACTTC. This sequence encodes CASSNRQDPYEQYF. The whole variable domain, remainder taken from reference TRBV5-1 and TRBJ2-7, is KAGVTQTPRYLIKTRGQQVTLSCSPISGHRSVSWYQQTPGQGLQFLFEYFSETQRNKGNFPGRFSGRQFSNSRSEMNVSTLELGDSALYLCASSNRQDPYEQYFGPGTRLTVT.

The rearrangement joins TRBV5-6 to TRBJ2-2; TRBD2 aligns across 10 bases. Germline CDR1 is SGHDT and CDR2 is YYEEEE. J lost 6 bases, V lost 4 bases, and 9 bases had no gene match. This CDR3 has 16 residues. The CDR3 reads CASSPMGSGGAGELFF. CDR3 in DNA: TGTGCCAGCAGCCCCATGGGCAGCGGGGGGGCCGGGGAGCTGTTTTTT. The whole variable domain, filled in from reference TRBV5-6 and TRBJ2-2, reads DAGVTQSPTHLIKTRGQQVTLRCSPKSGHDTVSWYQQALGQGPQFIFQYYEEEERQRGNFPDRFSGHQFPNYSSELNVNALLLGDSALYLCASSPMGSGGAGELFFGEGSRLTVL.

The chain is built from TRBV6-5 and TRBJ1-2; 12 bases align to TRBD1. The V segment lost 10 bases and the J segment 8 bases; nucleotides outside the gene matches: 14. Looked up from germline, CDR1 is MNHEY and CDR2 is SVGAGI. This CDR3 is 15 amino acids long. The CDR3 is CATLSKGTGGRGYTF. In DNA, the CDR3 is TGTGCCACCCTATCAAAAGGGACAGGGGGCCGGGGCTACACCTTC.